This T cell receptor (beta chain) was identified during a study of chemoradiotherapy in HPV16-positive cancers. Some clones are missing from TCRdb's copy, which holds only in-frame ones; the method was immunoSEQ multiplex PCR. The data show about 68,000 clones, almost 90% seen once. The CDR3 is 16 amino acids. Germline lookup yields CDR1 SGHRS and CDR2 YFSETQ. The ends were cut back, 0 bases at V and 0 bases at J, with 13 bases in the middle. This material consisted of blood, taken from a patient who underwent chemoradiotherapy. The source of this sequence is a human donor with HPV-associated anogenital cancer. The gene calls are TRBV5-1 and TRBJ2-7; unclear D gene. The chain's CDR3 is CASSLVSRPSSYEQYF. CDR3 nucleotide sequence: TGCGCCAGCAGCTTGGTCTCCCGGCCGAGCTCCTACGAGCAGTACTTC.